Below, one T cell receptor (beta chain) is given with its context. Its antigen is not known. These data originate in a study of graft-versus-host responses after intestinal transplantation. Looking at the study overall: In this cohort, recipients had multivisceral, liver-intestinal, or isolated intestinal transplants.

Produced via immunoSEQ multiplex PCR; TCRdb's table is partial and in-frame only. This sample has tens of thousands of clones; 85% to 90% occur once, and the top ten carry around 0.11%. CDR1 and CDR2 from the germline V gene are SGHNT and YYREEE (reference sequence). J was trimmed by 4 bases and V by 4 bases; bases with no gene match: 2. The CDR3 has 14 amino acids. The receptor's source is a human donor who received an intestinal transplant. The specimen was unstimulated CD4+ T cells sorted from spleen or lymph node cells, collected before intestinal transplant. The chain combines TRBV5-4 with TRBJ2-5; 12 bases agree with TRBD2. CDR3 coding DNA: TGTGCCAGCAGCCTAGCGGGGGGGCGAGAGACCCAGTACTTC. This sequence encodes CASSLAGGRETQYF.